This section outlines one T cell receptor beta chain sequence together with its context. The antigen is unknown. Sequenced by immunoSEQ multiplex PCR; TCRdb stores in-frame clones only, minus some. The sample holds about 5,700 clones, approximately 87% seen once. This entry comes from a study of OX40 agonist ivuxolimab in advanced cancers. Study in general: Among those treated, three patients had partial responses, one with hepatocellular carcinoma and two with cutaneous melanoma. Whole-study results and caveats: Clones of CD4+ and CD8+ blood T cells grew by week 6 at doses of 0.1 to 3.0 mg/kg. Mean expanded clone counts were higher in CD8+ than CD4+ T cells.

The CDR3 covers 14 residues. CDR1 and CDR2 (germline): SGDLS, YYNGEE. V shed 3 bases, J shed 4 bases, and the junction held 7 bases outside the gene matches. Autoimmune disease history or systemic immunosuppression meant exclusion. The material was CD4+ or CD8+ T cells sorted from blood, obtained in a trial of the OX40 agonist ivuxolimab. This sequence joins TRBV9 and TRBJ2-7, with 7 bases that match TRBD1. The clonotype comes from an adult with an advanced solid tumor such as melanoma, head and neck, liver or kidney cancer. CDR3 in DNA: TGTGCCAGCAGCGGACAGGGAGTCGGGTACGAGCAGTACTTC. It yields the protein CASSGQGVGYEQYF.